Shown below are 5 T cell receptor beta chains from a single sample sequenced in a study of blood T cells in healthy people across ages. Next came a second PCR, run for about 7 to 12 cycles, which used a sample-barcoded 5' primer along with a J-beta primer mix. In TCRdb, the 5' RACE reads were re-called with MiXCR into one record per CDR3 protein. Among approximately 830,000 distinct CDR3 sequences, around 62% were seen once, and the ten largest hold about a quarter. Sequencing was carried out using blood. The receptors come from a young man in good health.

The CDR3 spells CASSSPAAITASPLHF. As DNA, the CDR3 is TGTGCCAGCAGCTCACCTGCGGCAATTACCGCGTCACCCCTCCACTTT. J is TRBJ1-6 and V is TRBV11-2; D is undetermined. Trimming took off 4 bases at V and 10 bases at J, with 20 bases between the two ends. Per the germline V gene, CDR1 is SGHAT and CDR2 is FQNNGV. The CDR3 sequence is 16 residues long.

V gene TRBV3-1 combines with J gene TRBJ2-7, with no clear D. CDR1 LGHDT and CDR2 YNNKEL come from the germline V gene (reference sequence). V was clipped by 3 bases and J by 2 bases, with 11 bases between them. CDR3 size: 14 residues. Written as DNA, the CDR3 is TGTGCCAGCAGCCAGGAGAACGGCCCCTACGAGCAGTACTTC. As protein: CASSQENGPYEQYF.

V and J are TRBV27 and TRBJ1-5; tentatively, D is TRBD1 (5 bases). The CDR3 contains 16 residues. V lost 5 bases and J lost 6, with 20 bases in between. CDR1 and CDR2 (germline): MNHEY, SMNVEV (reference sequence). The CDR3 nucleotides are TGTGCCAGCAGTCATAATACAGGAGTCCGAGGTCAGCCCCAGCATTTT. It specifies CASSHNTGVRGQPQHF.

The rearrangement uses TRBV3-1 and TRBJ2-1; TRBD2 aligns across 9 bases. V was pared by 5 bases and J by 7 bases, with 9 bases of the junction left unmatched. Per the germline V gene, CDR1 is LGHDT and CDR2 is YNNKEL (reference sequence). The CDR3 runs to 15 residues. Here the CDR3 reads CASSLAGVKVNEQFF. CDR3 DNA sequence: TGTGCCAGCAGCTTAGCGGGGGTAAAAGTGAATGAGCAGTTCTTC.

This chain connects TRBV7-2 to TRBJ2-1; 11 nucleotides match TRBD2. Trimming cost V 4 bases and J 5 bases; bases outside gene matches: 4. This CDR3 has 15 amino acids. CDR1 is SGHTA, CDR2 FQGNSA, per germline. In DNA form, the CDR3 reads TGTGCCAGCAGCTATATAGCGGGGGGGAACAATGAGCAGTTCTTC. Protein sequence: CASSYIAGGNNEQFF.